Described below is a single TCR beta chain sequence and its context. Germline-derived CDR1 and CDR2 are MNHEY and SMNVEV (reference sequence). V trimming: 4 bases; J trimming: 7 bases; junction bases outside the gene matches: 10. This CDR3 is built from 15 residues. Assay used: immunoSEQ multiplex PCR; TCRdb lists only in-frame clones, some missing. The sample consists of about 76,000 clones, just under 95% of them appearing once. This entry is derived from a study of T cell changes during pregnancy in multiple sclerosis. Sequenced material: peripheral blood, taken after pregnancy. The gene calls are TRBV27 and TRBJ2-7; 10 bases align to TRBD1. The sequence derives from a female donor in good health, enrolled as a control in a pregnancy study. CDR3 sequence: CASSSRQGALQEQYF. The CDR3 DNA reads TGTGCCAGCAGTTCTCGACAGGGGGCTTTACAAGAGCAGTACTTC.